This T cell receptor beta chain was sequenced for a study of T cells in Graves' hyperthyroidism and ophthalmopathy. This clonotype was counted between two and nine times. Its specificity is not known. The CDR3 length is 16 residues. V lost 4 bases, J lost 0 bases, and 12 bases lay in between. From germline, CDR1 is SEHNR and CDR2 FQNEAQ (reference sequence). Study-wide findings and caveats: The model forecast ophthalmopathy, anticipating it by a median about 6.5 months before onset.

Amplification of TCR beta CDR3 regions used RNA as the template. The TCR CDR3 was amplified in a first-round RT-PCR using the HTBI primer set. Each CDR3 protein gets one entry after TCRdb re-called the multiplex PCR reads with MiXCR. The table lists 300,000 to 400,000 distinct CDR3 sequences, 20% to 25% of them singletons. The chain carries TRBV7-9 and TRBJ1-4; D ambiguous. Sequenced sample: blood. The TCR was taken from a woman in her forties or fifties with Graves' hyperthyroidism. DNA of the CDR3: TGTGCCAGCAGCTCTTACGAGGTCGCAACTAATGAAAAACTGTTTTTT. Its protein is CASSSYEVATNEKLFF. Full variable domain (remainder filled in from reference TRBV7-9 and TRBJ1-4): DTGVSQNPRHKITKRGQNVTFRCDPISEHNRLYWYRQTLGQGPEFLTYFQNEAQLEKSRLLSDRFSAERPKGSFSTLEIQRTEQGDSAMYLCASSSYEVATNEKLFFGSGTQLSVL.